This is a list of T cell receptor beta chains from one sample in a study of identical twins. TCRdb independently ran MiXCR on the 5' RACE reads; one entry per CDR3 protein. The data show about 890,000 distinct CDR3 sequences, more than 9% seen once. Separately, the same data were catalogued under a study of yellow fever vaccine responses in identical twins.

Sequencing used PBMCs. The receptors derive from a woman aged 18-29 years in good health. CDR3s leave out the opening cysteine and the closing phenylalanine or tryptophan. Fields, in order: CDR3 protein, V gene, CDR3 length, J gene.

ASSYRGAHEQY,TRBV6-2/TRBV6-3,11,TRBJ2-7
ASSPGEGATYEQY,TRBV4-1,13,TRBJ2-7
ASSPPGQK,TRBV18,8,TRBJ1-6
ARSLAWGDEQY,TRBV5-1,11,TRBJ2-7
AISDSRPGPAF,TRBV10-3,11,TRBJ1-1
ASSVGGSPTEQY,TRBV12-3/TRBV12-4,12,TRBJ2-7
SVASYVFQGSNNEQF,TRBV29-1,15,TRBJ2-1
ASSSGLVGYNEQF,TRBV6-2/TRBV6-3,13,TRBJ2-1
ASSDRGEGTDTQY,TRBV7-2,13,TRBJ2-3
ASSEDGQVNTGELF,TRBV2,14,TRBJ2-2
ASSFARDETNEKLF,TRBV28,14,TRBJ1-4
ASSELSGGNTEAF,TRBV6-1,13,TRBJ1-1
ASSLAGGGLDTQY,TRBV12-3/TRBV12-4,13,TRBJ2-3
ASSLVGGGPYNEQF,TRBV5-1,14,TRBJ2-1
ASSHKEGLSGNEQF,TRBV4-1,14,TRBJ2-1
ASSYSHQSNQPQH,TRBV6-5,13,TRBJ1-5
ASRLAGENYGYT,TRBV12-3/TRBV12-4,12,TRBJ1-2
ASSSSGGNEQF,TRBV4-1,11,TRBJ2-1
ASSKGLANYNEQF,TRBV5-1,13,TRBJ2-1
SIIQNNEQF,TRBV20-1,9,TRBJ2-1
ASSQDLQGNSPLH,TRBV4-1,13,TRBJ1-6
SVGTGKNTGELF,TRBV29-1,12,TRBJ2-2
ASSLARETDTQY,TRBV5-1,12,TRBJ2-3
ASSLTNGVADTQY,TRBV5-1,13,TRBJ2-3
ASSLEERTGPEKLF,TRBV7-8,14,TRBJ1-4
ASGPTQVSTEAF,TRBV5-1,12,TRBJ1-1
ASSLFQGVYNNMPTTDTQY,TRBV11-2,19,TRBJ2-3
ASSPGLGAF,TRBV12-3/TRBV12-4,9,TRBJ1-1
AISGGLGGPRSGNTIY,TRBV10-3,16,TRBJ1-3
SVVDSTYNQPQH,TRBV29-1,12,TRBJ1-5
ASSAIQGYEQY,TRBV5-5,11,TRBJ2-7
ASSPARGVAGGVDTQY,TRBV11-3,16,TRBJ2-3
ASSRGLAGVAETQY,TRBV5-1,14,TRBJ2-5
AIGDRGNTGELF,TRBV10-3,12,TRBJ2-2
AISVGLEATDTQY,TRBV10-3,13,TRBJ2-3
ASSPLHPATGELF,TRBV18,13,TRBJ2-2
ASSVGTSTTYNEQF,TRBV4-1,14,TRBJ2-1
ASSYDRGLAF,TRBV6-6,10,TRBJ1-1
ASSSSGSGPDTQY,TRBV10-1,13,TRBJ2-3
ASSRGPAADTQY,TRBV5-1,12,TRBJ2-3
ASSFLPFTDTQY,TRBV9,12,TRBJ2-3
ASSFSGTDNSPLH,TRBV7-2,13,TRBJ1-6
ASSSNRDSYNEQF,TRBV7-3,13,TRBJ2-1
ASTPVAGDTNEQF,TRBV3-1,13,TRBJ2-1
SARRQGYNEQF,TRBV20-1,11,TRBJ2-1
ASSPERGRIAGGTDTQY,TRBV21-1,17,TRBJ2-3
ASSPGLARGANTGELF,TRBV11-2,16,TRBJ2-2
ASSTLQGGEAF,TRBV4-1,11,TRBJ1-1
ASEIPGQGAQNEQF,TRBV5-6,14,TRBJ2-1
SVEEHRGTQGPMSGANVLT,TRBV29-1,19,TRBJ2-6
ASNRDRENTEAF,TRBV12-3/TRBV12-4,12,TRBJ1-1
ASSFGTSGRVYEQY,TRBV6-2/TRBV6-3,14,TRBJ2-7
ASSPLIGGPQETQY,TRBV4-1,14,TRBJ2-5
ASSRHPPGLATPYEQY,TRBV4-1,16,TRBJ2-7
ASSRTPLANYGYT,TRBV27,13,TRBJ1-2
ASSSRVQLAEI,TRBV7-9,11,TRBJ2-1
ASSLAAQGAYEQY,TRBV11-2,13,TRBJ2-7